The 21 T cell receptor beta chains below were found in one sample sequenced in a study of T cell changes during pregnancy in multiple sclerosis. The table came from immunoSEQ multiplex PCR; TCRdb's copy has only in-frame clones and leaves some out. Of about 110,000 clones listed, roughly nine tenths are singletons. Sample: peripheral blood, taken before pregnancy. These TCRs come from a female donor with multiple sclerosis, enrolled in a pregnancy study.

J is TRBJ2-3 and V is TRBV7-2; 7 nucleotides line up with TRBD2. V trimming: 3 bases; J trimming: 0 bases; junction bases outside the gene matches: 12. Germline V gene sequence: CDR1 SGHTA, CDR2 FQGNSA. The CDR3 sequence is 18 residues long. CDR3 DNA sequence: TGTGCCAGCAGCTTGAGGAGTGGGAGGGCCATGAGCACAGATACGCAGTATTTT. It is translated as CASSLRSGRAMSTDTQYF.

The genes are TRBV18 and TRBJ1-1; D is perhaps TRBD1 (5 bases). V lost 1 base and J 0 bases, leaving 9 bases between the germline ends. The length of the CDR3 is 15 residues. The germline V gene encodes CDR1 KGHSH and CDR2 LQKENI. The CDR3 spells CASSPLAGMNTEAFF. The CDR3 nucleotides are TGTGCCAGCTCACCACTGGCAGGGATGAACACTGAAGCTTTCTTT.

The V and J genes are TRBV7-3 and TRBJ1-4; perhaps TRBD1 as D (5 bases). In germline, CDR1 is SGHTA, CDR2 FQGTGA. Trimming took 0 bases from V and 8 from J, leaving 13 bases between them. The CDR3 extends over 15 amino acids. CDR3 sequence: CASSLTFGGGEKLFF. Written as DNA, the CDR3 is TGTGCCAGCAGCTTAACGTTCGGGGGTGGCGAAAAACTGTTTTTT. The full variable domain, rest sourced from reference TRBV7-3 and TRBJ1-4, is GAGVSQTPSNKVTEKGKYVELRCDPISGHTALYWYRQSLGQGPEFLIYFQGTGAADDSGLPNDRFFAVRPEGSVSTLKIQRTERGDSAVYLCASSLTFGGGEKLFFGSGTQLSVL.

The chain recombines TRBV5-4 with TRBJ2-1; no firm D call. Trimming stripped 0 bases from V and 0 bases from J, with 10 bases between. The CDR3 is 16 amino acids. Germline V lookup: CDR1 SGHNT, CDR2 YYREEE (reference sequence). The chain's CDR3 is CASSLGGSSSYNEQFF. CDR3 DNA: TGTGCCAGCAGCTTGGGAGGCTCTAGCTCCTACAATGAGCAGTTCTTC.

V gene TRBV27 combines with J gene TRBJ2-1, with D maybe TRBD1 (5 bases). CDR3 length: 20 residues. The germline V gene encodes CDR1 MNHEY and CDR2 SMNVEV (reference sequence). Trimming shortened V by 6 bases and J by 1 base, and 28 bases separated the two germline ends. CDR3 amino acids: CASSPDTGPLTQWSYNEQFF. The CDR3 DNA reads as TGTGCCAGCAGCCCAGACACAGGACCCCTAACTCAATGGTCCTACAATGAGCAGTTCTTC.

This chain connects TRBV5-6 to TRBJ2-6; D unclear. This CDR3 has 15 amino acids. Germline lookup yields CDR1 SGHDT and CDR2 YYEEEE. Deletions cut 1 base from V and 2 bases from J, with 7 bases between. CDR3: CASSLSAPGANVLTF. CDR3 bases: TGTGCCAGCAGCTTGTCAGCGCCTGGGGCCAACGTCCTGACTTTC.

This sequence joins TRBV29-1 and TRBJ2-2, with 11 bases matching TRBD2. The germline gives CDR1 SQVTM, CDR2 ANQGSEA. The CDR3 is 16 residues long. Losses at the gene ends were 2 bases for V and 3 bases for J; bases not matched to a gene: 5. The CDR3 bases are TGCAGCGTTGAATCTAGCGGGGGGATTTACACCGGGGAGCTGTTTTTT. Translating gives CSVESSGGIYTGELFF.

CDR3 loop: CASSTRDRTSIRTDTQYF. CDR3 nucleotides: TGTGCCAGCAGCACACGAGACAGGACTAGTATTAGGACAGATACGCAGTATTTT. The chain recombines TRBV14 with TRBJ2-3; perhaps TRBD2 as D (7 bases). The CDR3 has 18 residues. Trimming shortened V by 5 bases and J by 3 bases, and 24 bases separated the two germline ends. The V gene's germline CDR1 is SGHDN and CDR2 FVKESK.

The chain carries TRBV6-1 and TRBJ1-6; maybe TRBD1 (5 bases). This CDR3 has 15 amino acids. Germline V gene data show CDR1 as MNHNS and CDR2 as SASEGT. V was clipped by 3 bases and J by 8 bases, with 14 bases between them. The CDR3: CASSEPQGSYSPLHF. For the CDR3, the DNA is TGTGCCAGCAGTGAGCCTCAGGGTAGTTATTCACCCCTCCACTTT.

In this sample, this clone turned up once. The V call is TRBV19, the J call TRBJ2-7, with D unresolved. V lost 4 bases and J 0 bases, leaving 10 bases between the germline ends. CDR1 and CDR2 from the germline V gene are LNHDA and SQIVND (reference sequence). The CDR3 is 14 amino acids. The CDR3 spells CASSTPGSSYEQYF. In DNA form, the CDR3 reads TGTGCCAGTAGTACCCCAGGCAGCTCCTACGAGCAGTACTTC.

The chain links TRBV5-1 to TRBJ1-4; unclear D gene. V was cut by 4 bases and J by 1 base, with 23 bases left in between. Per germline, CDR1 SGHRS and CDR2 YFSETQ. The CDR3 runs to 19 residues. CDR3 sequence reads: CASSLPTEGTQLTNEKLFF. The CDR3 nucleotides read TGCGCCAGCAGCCTCCCGACGGAGGGTACACAATTAACTAATGAAAAACTGTTTTTT. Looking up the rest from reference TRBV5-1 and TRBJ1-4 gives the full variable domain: KAGVTQTPRYLIKTRGQQVTLSCSPISGHRSVSWYQQTPGQGLQFLFEYFSETQRNKGNFPGRFSGRQFSNSRSEMNVSTLELGDSALYLCASSLPTEGTQLTNEKLFFGSGTQLSVL.

CDR3 in DNA: TGCAGCGTTGTTTCCGGGGACATTCAGTACTTC. Translation: CSVVSGDIQYF. The chain couples TRBV29-1 to TRBJ2-4, with D possibly matching TRBD2 (5 bases). The CDR3 runs 11 residues. Trimming removed 4 bases at V and 8 bases at J, with 9 bases between. Looked up from germline, CDR1 is SQVTM and CDR2 is ANQGSEA.

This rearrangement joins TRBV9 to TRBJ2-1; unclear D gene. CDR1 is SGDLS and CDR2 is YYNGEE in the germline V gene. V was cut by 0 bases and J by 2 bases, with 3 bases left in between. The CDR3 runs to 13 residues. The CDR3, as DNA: TGTGCCAGCAGCGTAGATACCTACAATGAGCAGTTCTTC. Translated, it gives CASSVDTYNEQFF.

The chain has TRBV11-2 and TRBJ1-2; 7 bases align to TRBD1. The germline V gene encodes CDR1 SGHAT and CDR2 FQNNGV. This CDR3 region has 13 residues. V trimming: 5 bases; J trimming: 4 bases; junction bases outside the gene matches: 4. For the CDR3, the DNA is TGTGCCAGCAGCGTGGGACAGTTCTATGGCTACACCTTC. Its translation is CASSVGQFYGYTF. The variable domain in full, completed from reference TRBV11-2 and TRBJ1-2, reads EAGVAQSPRYKIIEKRQSVAFWCNPISGHATLYWYQQILGQGPKLLIQFQNNGVVDDSQLPKDRFSAERLKGVDSTLKIQPAKLEDSAVYLCASSVGQFYGYTFGSGTRLTVV.

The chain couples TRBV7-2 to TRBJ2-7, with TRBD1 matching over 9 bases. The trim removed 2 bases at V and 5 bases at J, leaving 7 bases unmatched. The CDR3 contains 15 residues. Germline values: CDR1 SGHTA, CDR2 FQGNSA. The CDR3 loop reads CASSLWGQGIHEQYF. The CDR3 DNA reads TGTGCCAGCAGCTTATGGGGACAGGGAATCCACGAGCAGTACTTC.

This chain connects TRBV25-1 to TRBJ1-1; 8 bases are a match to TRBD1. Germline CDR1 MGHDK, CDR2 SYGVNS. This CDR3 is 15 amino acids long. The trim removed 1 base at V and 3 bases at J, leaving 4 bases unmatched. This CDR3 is CASSELQGADTEAFF. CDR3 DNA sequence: TGTGCCAGCAGTGAATTGCAGGGGGCGGACACTGAAGCTTTCTTT.

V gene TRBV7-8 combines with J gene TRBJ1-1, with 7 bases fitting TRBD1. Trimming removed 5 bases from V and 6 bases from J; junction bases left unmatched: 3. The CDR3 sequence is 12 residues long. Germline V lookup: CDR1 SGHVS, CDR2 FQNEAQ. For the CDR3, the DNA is TGTGCCAGCAGCACGAGGGGGCCTGAAGCTTTCTTT. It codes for CASSTRGPEAFF.

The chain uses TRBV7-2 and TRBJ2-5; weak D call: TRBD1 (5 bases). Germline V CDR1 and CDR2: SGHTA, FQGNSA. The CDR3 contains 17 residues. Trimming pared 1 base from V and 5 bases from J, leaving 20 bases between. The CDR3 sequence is CASSLGLLGQLSETQYF. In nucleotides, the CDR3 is TGTGCCAGCAGCTTAGGGCTTCTGGGGCAATTATCGGAGACCCAGTACTTC.

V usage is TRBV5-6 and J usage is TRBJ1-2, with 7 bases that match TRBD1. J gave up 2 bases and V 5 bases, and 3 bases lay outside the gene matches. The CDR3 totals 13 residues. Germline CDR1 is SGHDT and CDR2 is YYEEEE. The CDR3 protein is CASRRTGNYGYTF. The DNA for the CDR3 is TGTGCCAGCAGGAGGACAGGCAACTATGGCTACACCTTC.

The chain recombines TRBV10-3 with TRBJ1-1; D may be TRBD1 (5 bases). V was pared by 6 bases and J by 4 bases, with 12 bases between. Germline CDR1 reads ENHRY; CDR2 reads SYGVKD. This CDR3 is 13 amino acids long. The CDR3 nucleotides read TGTGCCATCAGCCCCCTGGGGGGCACTGAAGCTTTCTTT. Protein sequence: CAISPLGGTEAFF.

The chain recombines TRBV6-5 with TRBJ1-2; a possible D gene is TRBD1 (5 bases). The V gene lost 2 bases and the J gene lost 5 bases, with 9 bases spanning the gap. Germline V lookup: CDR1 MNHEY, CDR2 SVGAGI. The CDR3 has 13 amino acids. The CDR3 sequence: CASSYDSPYGYTF. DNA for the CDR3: TGTGCCAGCAGTTACGACAGCCCTTATGGCTACACCTTC.